The entry below gives a single TCR beta chain sequence along with its context. This entry is derived from a study of blood T cell repertoires in COVID-19. Background on the study: Acute and convalescent COVID-19 samples came from the United States, Italy and Spain.

The CDR3 is 14 amino acids. CDR1 and CDR2 (germline): SEHNR, FQNEAQ (reference sequence). The J segment lost 4 bases and the V segment lost 2 bases, leaving 3 bases of the junction unmatched. Participant reports of clinical history set cohort assignment. As processed by the authors: Estimation of nucleated cell counts was performed using reference gene primer amplification. Generated by immunoSEQ multiplex PCR, the TCRdb table keeps only in-frame clones and is missing some. The D gene and trimming were derived from the DNA, and the V and J assignments and clone size from that table. In the table there are around 200,000 clones, roughly 83% of which are singletons.

Sequencing used PBMCs or T cells enriched from blood (not recorded which). The TCR comes from a man in his forties with acute COVID-19. V usage is TRBV7-9 and J usage is TRBJ2-3, with 7 nucleotides matching TRBD1. The CDR3 spells CASSLQGDADTQYF. The CDR3 DNA reads TGTGCCAGCAGCTTACAGGGGGATGCAGATACGCAGTATTTT.